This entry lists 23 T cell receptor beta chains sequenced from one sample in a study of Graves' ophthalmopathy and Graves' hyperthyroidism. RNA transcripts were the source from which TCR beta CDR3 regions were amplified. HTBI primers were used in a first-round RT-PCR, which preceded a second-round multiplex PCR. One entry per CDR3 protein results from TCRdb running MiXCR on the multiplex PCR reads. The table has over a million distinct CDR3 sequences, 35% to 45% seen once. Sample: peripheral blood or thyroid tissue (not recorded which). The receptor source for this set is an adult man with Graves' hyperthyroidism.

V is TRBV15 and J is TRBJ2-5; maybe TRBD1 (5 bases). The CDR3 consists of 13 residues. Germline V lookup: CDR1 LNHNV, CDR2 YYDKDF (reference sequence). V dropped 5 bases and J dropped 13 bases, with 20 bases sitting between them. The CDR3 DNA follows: TGTGCCACCAGCCGCCAGGGTGCCCTAACGGGGTACTTC. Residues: CATSRQGALTGYF. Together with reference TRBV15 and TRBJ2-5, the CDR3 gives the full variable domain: DAMVIQNPRYQVTQFGKPVTLSCSQTLNHNVMYWYQQKSSQAPKLLFHYYDKDFNNEADTPDNFQSRRPNTSFCFLDIRSPGLGDTAMYLCATSRQGALTGYFGPGTRLLVL.

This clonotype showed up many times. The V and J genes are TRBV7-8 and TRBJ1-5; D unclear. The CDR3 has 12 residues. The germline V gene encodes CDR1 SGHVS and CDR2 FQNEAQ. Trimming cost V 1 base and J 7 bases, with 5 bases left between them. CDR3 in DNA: TGTGCCAGCAGCTTAGTGTCGCAGCCCCAGCATTTT. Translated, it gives CASSLVSQPQHF.

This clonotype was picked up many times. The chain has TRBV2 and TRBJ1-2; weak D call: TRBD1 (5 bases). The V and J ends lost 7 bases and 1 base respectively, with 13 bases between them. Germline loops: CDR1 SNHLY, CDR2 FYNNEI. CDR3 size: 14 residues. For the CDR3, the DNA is TGTGCCAGCATCCCAGGGTCCGGTAACTATGGCTACACCTTC. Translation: CASIPGSGNYGYTF.

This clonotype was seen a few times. This CDR3 is CASSPSGLNTGELFF. CDR3 DNA: TGTGCCAGCAGCCCTAGCGGGTTGAACACCGGGGAGCTGTTTTTT. This rearrangement joins TRBV7-3 to TRBJ2-2; 8 bases align to TRBD2. Germline V lookup: CDR1 SGHTA, CDR2 FQGTGA. V dropped 5 bases and J dropped 1; count of bases not matched to a gene: 3. The CDR3 has 15 residues.

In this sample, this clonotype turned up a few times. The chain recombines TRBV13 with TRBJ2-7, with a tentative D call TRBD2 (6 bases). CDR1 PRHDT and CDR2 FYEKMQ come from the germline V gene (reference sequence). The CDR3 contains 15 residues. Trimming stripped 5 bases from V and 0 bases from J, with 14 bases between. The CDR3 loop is CASSGPGLSSYEQYF. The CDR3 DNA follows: TGTGCCAGCAGCGGGCCGGGACTTTCCTCCTACGAGCAGTACTTC. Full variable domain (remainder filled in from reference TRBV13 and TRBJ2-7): AAGVIQSPRHLIKEKRETATLKCYPIPRHDTVYWYQQGPGQDPQFLISFYEKMQSDKGSIPDRFSAQQFSDYHSELNMSSLELGDSALYFCASSGPGLSSYEQYFGPGTRLTVT.

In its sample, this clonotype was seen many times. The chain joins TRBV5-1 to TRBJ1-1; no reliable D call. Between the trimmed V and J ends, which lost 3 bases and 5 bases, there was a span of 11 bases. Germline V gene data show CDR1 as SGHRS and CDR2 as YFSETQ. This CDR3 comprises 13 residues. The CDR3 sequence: CASSSVGRTEAFF. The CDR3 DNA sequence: TGCGCCAGCAGCTCGGTTGGGAGAACTGAAGCTTTCTTT.

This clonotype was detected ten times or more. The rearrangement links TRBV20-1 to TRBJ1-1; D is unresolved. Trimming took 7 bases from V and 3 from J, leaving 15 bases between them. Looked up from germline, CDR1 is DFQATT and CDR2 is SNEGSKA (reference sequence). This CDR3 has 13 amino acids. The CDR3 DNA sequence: TGCAGTGATGAAACTAACGGAGACACTGAAGCTTTCTTT. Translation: CSDETNGDTEAFF.

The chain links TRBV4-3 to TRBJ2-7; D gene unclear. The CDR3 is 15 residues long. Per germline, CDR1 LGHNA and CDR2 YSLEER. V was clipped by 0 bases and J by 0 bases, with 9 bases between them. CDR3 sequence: CASSQDLRFSYEQYF. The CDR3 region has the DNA TGCGCCAGCAGCCAAGATCTAAGGTTCTCCTACGAGCAGTACTTC.

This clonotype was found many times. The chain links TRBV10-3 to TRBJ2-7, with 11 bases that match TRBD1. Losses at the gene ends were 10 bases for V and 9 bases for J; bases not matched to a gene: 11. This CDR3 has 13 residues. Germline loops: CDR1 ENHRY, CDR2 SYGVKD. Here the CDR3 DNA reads TGTGCCAGCACGGGACAGGGGGGACATAGGCAGTACTTC. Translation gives CASTGQGGHRQYF.

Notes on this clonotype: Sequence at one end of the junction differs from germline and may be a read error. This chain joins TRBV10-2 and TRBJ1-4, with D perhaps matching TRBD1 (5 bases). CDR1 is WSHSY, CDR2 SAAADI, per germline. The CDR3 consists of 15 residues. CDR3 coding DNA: TGTGCCAGCACACCGTGGGGCGACAGTTGGGAAAAACTGTTTTTT. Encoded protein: CASTPWGDSWEKLFF.

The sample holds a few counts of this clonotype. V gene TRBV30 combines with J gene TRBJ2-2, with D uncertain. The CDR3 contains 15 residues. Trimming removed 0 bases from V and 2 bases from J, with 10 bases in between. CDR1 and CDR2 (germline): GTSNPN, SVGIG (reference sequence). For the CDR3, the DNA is TGTGCCTGGAGTGTCCTGGGTAGTAACACCGGGGAGCTGTTTTTT. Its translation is CAWSVLGSNTGELFF.

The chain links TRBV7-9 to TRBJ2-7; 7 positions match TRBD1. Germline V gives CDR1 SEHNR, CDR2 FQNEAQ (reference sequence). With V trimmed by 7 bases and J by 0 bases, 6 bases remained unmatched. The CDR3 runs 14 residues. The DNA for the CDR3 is TGTGCCAGCACCAAGACAGGGTCCTCCTACGAGCAGTACTTC. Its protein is CASTKTGSSYEQYF.

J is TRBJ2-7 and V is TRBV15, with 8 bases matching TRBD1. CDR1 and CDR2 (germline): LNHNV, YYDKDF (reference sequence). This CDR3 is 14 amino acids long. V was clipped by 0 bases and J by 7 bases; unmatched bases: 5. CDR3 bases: TGTGCCACCAGCAGAGAGCAGGGGGCGGAGGAGCAGTACTTC. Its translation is CATSREQGAEEQYF.

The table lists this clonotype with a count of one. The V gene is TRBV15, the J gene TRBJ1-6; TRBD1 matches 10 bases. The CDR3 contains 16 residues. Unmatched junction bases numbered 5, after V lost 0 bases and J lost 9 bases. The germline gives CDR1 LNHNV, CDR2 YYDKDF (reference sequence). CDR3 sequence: CATSRDRTGGGSPLHF. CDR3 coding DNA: TGTGCCACCAGCAGAGACCGGACAGGGGGTGGTTCACCCCTCCACTTT.

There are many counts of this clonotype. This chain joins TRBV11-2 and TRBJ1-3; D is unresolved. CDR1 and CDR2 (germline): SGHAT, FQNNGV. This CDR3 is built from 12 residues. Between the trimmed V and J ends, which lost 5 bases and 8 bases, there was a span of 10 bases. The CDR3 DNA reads TGTGCCAGCAGCCCGAACGGAGACACCATATATTTT. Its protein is CASSPNGDTIYF.

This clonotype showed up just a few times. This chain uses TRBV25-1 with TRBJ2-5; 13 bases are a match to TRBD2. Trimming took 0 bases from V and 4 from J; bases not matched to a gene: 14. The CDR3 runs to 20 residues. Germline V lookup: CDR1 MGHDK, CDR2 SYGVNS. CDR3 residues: CASSEYWGQRLAGGGETQYF. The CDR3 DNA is TGTGCCAGCAGTGAATATTGGGGGCAGAGACTAGCGGGGGGTGGAGAGACCCAGTACTTC.

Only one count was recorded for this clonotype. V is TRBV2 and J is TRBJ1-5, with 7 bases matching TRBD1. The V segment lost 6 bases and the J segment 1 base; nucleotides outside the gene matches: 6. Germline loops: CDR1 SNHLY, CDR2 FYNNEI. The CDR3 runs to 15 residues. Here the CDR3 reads CASSSRDSSNQPQHF. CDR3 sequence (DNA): TGTGCCAGCAGCTCCCGGGACAGCAGCAATCAGCCCCAGCATTTT.

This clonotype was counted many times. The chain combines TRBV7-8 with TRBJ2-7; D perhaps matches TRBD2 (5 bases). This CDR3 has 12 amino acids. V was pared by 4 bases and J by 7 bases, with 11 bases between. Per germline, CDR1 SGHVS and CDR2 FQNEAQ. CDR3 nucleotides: TGTGCCAGCAGCTACGCCTCGGGGGAGCAGTACTTC. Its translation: CASSYASGEQYF.

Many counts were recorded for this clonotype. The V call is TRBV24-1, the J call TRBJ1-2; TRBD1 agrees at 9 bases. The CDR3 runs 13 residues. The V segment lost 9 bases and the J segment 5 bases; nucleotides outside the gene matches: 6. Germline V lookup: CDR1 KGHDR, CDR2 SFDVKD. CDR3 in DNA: TGTGCCACCCAACGGGGACAGGGTTATGGCTACACCTTC. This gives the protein CATQRGQGYGYTF.

CDR3 coding DNA: TGTGCCAGCTCACCAGTGGCGGGGGTCGCCGAGCAGTACTTC. This sequence encodes CASSPVAGVAEQYF. The chain has TRBV18 and TRBJ2-7; 7 nucleotides line up with TRBD2. The germline V gene encodes CDR1 KGHSH and CDR2 LQKENI. Trimming at V came to 2 bases and at J to 6 bases, leaving 7 bases not matched to a gene. The CDR3 is 14 amino acids.

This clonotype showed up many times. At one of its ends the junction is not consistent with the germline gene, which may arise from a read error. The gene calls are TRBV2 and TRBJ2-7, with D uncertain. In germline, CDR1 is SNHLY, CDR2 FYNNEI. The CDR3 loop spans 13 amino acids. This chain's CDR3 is CASSEEGILELYF. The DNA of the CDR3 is TGTGCCAGCAGTGAAGAGGGTATTCTAGAGCTGTACTTC. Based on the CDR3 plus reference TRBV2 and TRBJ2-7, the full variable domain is EPEVTQTPSHQVTQMGQEVILRCVPISNHLYFYWYRQILGQKVEFLVSFYNNEISEKSEIFDDQFSVERPDGSNFTLKIRSTKLEDSAMYFCASSEEGILELYFGPGTRLTVT.

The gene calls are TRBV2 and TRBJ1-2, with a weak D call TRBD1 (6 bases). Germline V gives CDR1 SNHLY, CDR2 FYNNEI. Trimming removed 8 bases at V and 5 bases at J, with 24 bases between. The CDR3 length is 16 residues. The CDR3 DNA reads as TGTGCCAGCGGTTACTCGCGGCAGGGGTGGCATTATGGCTACACCTTC. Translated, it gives CASGYSRQGWHYGYTF.

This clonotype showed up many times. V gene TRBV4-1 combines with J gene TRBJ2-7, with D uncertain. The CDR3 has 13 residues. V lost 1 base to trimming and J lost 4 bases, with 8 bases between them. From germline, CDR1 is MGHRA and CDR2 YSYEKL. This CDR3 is CASSQVGEYEQYF. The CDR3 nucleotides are TGCGCCAGCAGCCAAGTTGGGGAATACGAGCAGTACTTC.